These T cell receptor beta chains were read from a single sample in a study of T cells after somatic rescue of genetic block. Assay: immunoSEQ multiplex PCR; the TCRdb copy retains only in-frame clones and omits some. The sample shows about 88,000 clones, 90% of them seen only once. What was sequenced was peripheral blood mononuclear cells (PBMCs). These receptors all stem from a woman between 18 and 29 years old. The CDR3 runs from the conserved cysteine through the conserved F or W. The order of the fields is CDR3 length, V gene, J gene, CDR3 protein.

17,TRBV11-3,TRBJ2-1,CASSLVGGWGSYNEQFF
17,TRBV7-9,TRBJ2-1,CASSLLSGTGDYNEQFF
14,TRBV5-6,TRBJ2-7,CASSALRIYTKQYF
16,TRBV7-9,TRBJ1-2,CASSADGQGGPYGYTF
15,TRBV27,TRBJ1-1,CASSFTTERGTEAFF
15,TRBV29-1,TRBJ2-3,CSATRTSGNPDTQYF
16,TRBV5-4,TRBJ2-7,CASSSWTGGNYYEQYF
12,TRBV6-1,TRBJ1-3,CASSPGTDTIYF
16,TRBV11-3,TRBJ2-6,CASSPGHSSGANVLTF
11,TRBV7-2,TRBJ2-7,CASSLNYEQYF